A selection of T cell receptor beta chains follows, all from one sample in a study of response to subunit inactivated influenza vaccine. One entry per CDR3 protein, called by TCRdb with MiXCR from the RT-PCR reads. The sample has 200,000 to 300,000 distinct CDR3 sequences, 9.5% to 15% seen once. This specimen was non-naive T cells sorted from PBMCs, taken roughly 15 days before vaccination. The source is a man in his fifties who received an inactivated influenza vaccine. Each CDR3 is given with its conserved first and last residue. A D gene is named only where the DNA matches it firmly. Only some rows state a clone size, as once, few, many or a class for expanded clones.

size	V	J	D	CDR3	DNA
many	TRBV12-3/TRBV12-4	TRBJ2-7	.	CASSAYYEQYF	TGTGCCAGCAGCGCTTACTACGAGCAGTACTTC
.	TRBV5-6	TRBJ1-1	.	CASSWDQVTNTEAFF	TGTGCCAGCAGCTGGGACCAGGTGACGAACACTGAAGCTTTCTTT
.	TRBV14	TRBJ2-3	.	CASSQGEFLTDTQYF	TGTGCCAGCAGCCAAGGGGAGTTCCTCACAGATACGCAGTATTTT
.	TRBV6-5	TRBJ1-6	TRBD1	CASSYSRPEAGGNSPLHF	TGTGCCAGCAGTTACTCGCGCCCCGAGGCAGGGGGGAATTCACCCCTCCACTTT
.	TRBV3-1	TRBJ2-1	TRBD2	CASSLGLAGKEEQFF	TGTGCCAGCAGCCTAGGACTAGCGGGAAAGGAGGAGCAGTTCTTC
few	TRBV20-1	TRBJ1-2	TRBD1	CSARTPVTGQLYGYTF	TGCAGTGCTAGAACCCCTGTCACGGGACAGCTCTATGGCTACACCTTC
few	TRBV28	TRBJ1-2	.	CATRVQEGYTF	TGTGCCACCCGGGTTCAGGAAGGCTACACCTTC
.	TRBV20-1	TRBJ1-5	.	CSARDMTEIQPQHF	TGCAGTGCTAGAGATATGACAGAGATCCAGCCCCAGCATTTT
few	TRBV20-1	TRBJ2-3	TRBD2	CSARDMKRGGLTDTQYF	TGCAGTGCTAGAGATATGAAGCGGGGGGGCCTGACGGATACGCAGTATTTT
many	TRBV20-1	TRBJ2-7	.	CSAPDTSYEQYF	TGCAGTGCTCCGGACACCTCCTACGAGCAGTACTTC
few	TRBV7-9	TRBJ1-2	.	CASVSPVNYGYTF	TGTGCCAGCGTAAGTCCGGTAAACTATGGCTACACCTTC
few	TRBV20-1	TRBJ2-3	.	CSARSSRAQDTQYF	TGCAGTGCTAGATCCTCCAGGGCCCAAGATACGCAGTATTTT
.	TRBV7-8	TRBJ2-1	.	CASSFRGIEEQFF	TGTGCCAGCAGCTTTCGGGGAATCGAGGAGCAGTTCTTC
few	TRBV7-3	TRBJ2-1	TRBD2	CASSPRIAGGNEQFF	TGTGCCAGCAGCCCCCGGATAGCGGGAGGCAATGAGCAGTTCTTC
few	TRBV4-1	TRBJ2-3	TRBD1	CASSQGQGATDTQYF	TGCGCCAGCAGCCAAGGACAGGGGGCGACAGATACGCAGTATTTT
few	TRBV7-9	TRBJ1-5	.	CASSLEGVQPQHF	TGTGCCAGCAGCTTAGAAGGGGTCCAGCCCCAGCATTTT
few	TRBV7-2	TRBJ2-7	.	CASSPRRGNYEQYF	TGTGCCAGCAGCCCCCGTCGGGGTAACTACGAGCAGTACTTC
many	TRBV28	TRBJ2-3	TRBD2	CASSHIGRGRVDTQYF	TGTGCCAGCAGCCATATTGGCCGCGGGAGGGTAGATACGCAGTATTTT
many	TRBV4-3	TRBJ1-1	.	CASRGATEAFF	TGCGCCAGCCGGGGCGCGACTGAAGCTTTCTTT
.	TRBV4-1	TRBJ2-7	.	CASSQGVRIYEQYF	TGCGCCAGCAGCCAAGGGGTCAGGATCTACGAGCAGTACTTC
few	TRBV20-1	TRBJ2-4	TRBD2	CSARGARGRENIQYF	TGCAGTGCGCGGGGGGCCCGAGGGCGGGAAAACATTCAGTACTTC
.	TRBV4-3	TRBJ2-7	TRBD1	CASSQGGQFGEQYF	TGCGCCAGCAGCCAAGGGGGACAGTTTGGGGAGCAGTACTTC
few	TRBV6-1	TRBJ1-1	TRBD1	CASSDPDRGVYTEAFF	TGTGCCAGCAGTGACCCCGACAGGGGCGTGTACACTGAAGCTTTCTTT
few	TRBV6-6	TRBJ1-2	.	CASSLGSRSYTF	TGTGCCAGCAGCCTCGGGTCTCGGAGCTACACCTTC
.	TRBV18	TRBJ2-1	.	CASSPNHGSVSVNEQFF	TGTGCCAGCTCACCTAACCACGGGAGTGTTTCGGTAAATGAGCAGTTCTTC
few	TRBV6-1	TRBJ2-1	.	CASRPAGQGSYNEQFF	TGTGCCAGCAGGCCTGCGGGGCAAGGGTCCTACAATGAGCAGTTCTTC
many	TRBV20-1	TRBJ1-1	.	CSARGGVNTEAFF	TGCAGTGCTAGAGGGGGTGTGAACACTGAAGCTTTCTTT
many	TRBV4-3	TRBJ2-1	TRBD2	CASSQEVVGTSGNGEQFF	TGCGCCAGCAGCCAAGAAGTGGTAGGGACTAGCGGGAACGGTGAGCAGTTCTTC
once	TRBV30	TRBJ2-7	TRBD1	CAWDRVGAEQYF	TGTGCCTGGGACAGGGTCGGTGCCGAGCAGTACTTC
few	TRBV4-3	TRBJ2-4	.	CASSQDTQGTIQYF	TGCGCCAGCAGCCAAGATACGCAAGGCACCATTCAGTACTTC
.	TRBV29-1	TRBJ2-7	.	CSVEAGDAYEQYF	TGCAGCGTTGAAGCGGGAGACGCCTACGAGCAGTACTTC
few	TRBV5-6	TRBJ2-5	.	CASSSQPRPQETQYF	TGTGCCAGCAGCTCCCAGCCACGACCCCAAGAGACCCAGTACTTC
.	TRBV20-1	TRBJ2-3	.	CSANSILSTDTQYF	TGCAGTGCTAATTCAATACTTAGCACAGATACGCAGTATTTT
few	TRBV4-3	TRBJ2-1	TRBD2	CASSQEASGGNEQFF	TGCGCCAGCAGCCAAGAGGCTAGCGGGGGGAATGAGCAGTTCTTC
few	TRBV19	TRBJ1-6	TRBD1	CASSMQNRGGNSPLHF	TGTGCCAGTAGTATGCAGAACAGGGGTGGAAATTCACCCCTCCACTTT
few	TRBV2	TRBJ1-5	.	CASSEATRDQPQHF	TGTGCCAGCAGTGAAGCAACGCGAGATCAGCCCCAGCATTTT
.	TRBV6-6	TRBJ1-5	TRBD1	CASSRQGSQPQHF	TGTGCCAGCAGCCGACAGGGGAGTCAGCCCCAGCATTTT
once	TRBV3-1	TRBJ2-3	TRBD2	CASSQTSVPGTDTQYF	TGTGCCAGCAGCCAGACTAGCGTGCCAGGGACAGATACGCAGTATTTT
many	TRBV4-2	TRBJ1-4	TRBD1	CASSHYGQGANEKLFF	TGTGCCAGCAGCCATTACGGACAGGGGGCTAATGAAAAACTGTTTTTT
few	TRBV10-2	TRBJ2-6	.	CASSAWGDGANVLTF	TGCGCCAGCAGTGCCTGGGGGGACGGGGCCAACGTCCTGACTTTC
many	TRBV11-2	TRBJ1-1	TRBD1	CASSRGTGGNTEAFF	TGTGCCAGCAGCCGAGGGACAGGCGGGAACACTGAAGCTTTCTTT
.	TRBV18	TRBJ1-3	.	CASSPQMLDRSSGNTIYF	TGTGCCAGCTCGCCGCAAATGTTGGACAGAAGCTCTGGAAACACCATATATTTT
few	TRBV5-1	TRBJ2-3	.	CASSPAVRASDTQYF	TGCGCCAGCAGCCCCGCTGTGAGGGCTTCAGATACGCAGTATTTT
many	TRBV7-2	TRBJ2-2	TRBD1	CASREGQITGELFF	TGTGCCAGCAGAGAGGGACAGATCACCGGGGAGCTGTTTTTT
.	TRBV2	TRBJ2-3	.	CASSLNGRSTDTQYF	TGTGCCAGCAGCCTTAACGGGAGAAGCACAGATACGCAGTATTTT
few	TRBV5-6	TRBJ2-3	.	CASSSQAGTLGNTQYF	TGTGCCAGCAGCTCGCAGGCGGGGACACTTGGAAATACGCAGTATTTT
few	TRBV5-1	TRBJ1-1	.	CATKRAENTEAFF	TGCGCTACCAAAAGGGCAGAGAACACTGAAGCTTTCTTT
many	TRBV29-1	TRBJ1-4	.	CSVGGLDSSNEKLFF	TGCAGCGTTGGGGGGCTGGACAGCTCTAATGAAAAACTGTTTTTT
.	TRBV4-3	TRBJ2-7	TRBD2	CASSQEPLDRGVSYEQYF	TGCGCCAGCAGCCAAGAACCCTTGGATCGGGGGGTCTCCTACGAGCAGTACTTC
.	TRBV27	TRBJ2-1	TRBD2	CASSFRTSGLVGYNEQFF	TGTGCCAGCAGTTTTAGGACTAGCGGATTAGTGGGCTACAATGAGCAGTTCTTC
.	TRBV28	TRBJ2-6	.	CASSLSKNVLTF	TGTGCCAGCAGTTTATCAAAGAACGTCCTGACTTTC
many	TRBV11-2	TRBJ2-7	TRBD2	CASSSHRGTAGTSLYEQYF	TGTGCCAGCAGCTCGCACCGTGGGACGGCCGGGACTAGTCTCTACGAGCAGTACTTC
few	TRBV6-1	TRBJ1-5	.	CASSDGPVISSQHF	TGTGCCAGCAGTGACGGGCCGGTAATCAGTTCCCAGCATTTT
many	TRBV5-1	TRBJ2-3	.	CASSLDVQSTDTQYF	TGCGCCAGCAGCTTGGATGTCCAGAGCACAGATACGCAGTATTTT
many	TRBV6-2/TRBV6-3	TRBJ1-5	TRBD1	CASSPQAGTGNQPQHF	TGTGCCAGCAGTCCGCAGGCGGGGACAGGCAATCAGCCCCAGCATTTT
.	TRBV5-1	TRBJ2-1	.	CASSLAGSVEQFF	TGCGCCAGCAGCTTGGCCGGTTCCGTTGAGCAGTTCTTC
few	TRBV28	TRBJ2-3	TRBD2	CASSLSWAGGHTDTQYF	TGTGCCAGCAGTCTCTCTTGGGCGGGGGGGCATACAGATACGCAGTATTTT
few	TRBV9	TRBJ2-6	TRBD1	CASSKRQGLMSSGANVLTF	TGTGCCAGCAGCAAACGACAGGGCCTCATGAGCTCTGGGGCCAACGTCCTGACTTTC
.	TRBV2	TRBJ2-1	TRBD2	CASGRLASYNEQFF	TGTGCCAGCGGAAGACTAGCATCCTACAATGAGCAGTTCTTC